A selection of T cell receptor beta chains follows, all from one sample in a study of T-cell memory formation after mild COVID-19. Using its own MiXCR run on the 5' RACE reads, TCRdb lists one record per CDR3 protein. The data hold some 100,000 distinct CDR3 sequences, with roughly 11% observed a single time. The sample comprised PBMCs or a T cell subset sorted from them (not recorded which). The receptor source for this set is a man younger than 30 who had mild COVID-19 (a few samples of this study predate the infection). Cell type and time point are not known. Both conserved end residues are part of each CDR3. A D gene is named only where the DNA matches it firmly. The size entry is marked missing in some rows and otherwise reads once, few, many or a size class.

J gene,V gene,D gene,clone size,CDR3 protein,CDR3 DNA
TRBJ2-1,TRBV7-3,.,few,CASSYNPGENEQFF,TGTGCCAGCAGCTACAATCCGGGAGAGAATGAGCAGTTCTTC
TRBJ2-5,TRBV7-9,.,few,CASSSPRGEETQYF,TGTGCCAGCAGCTCACCCAGGGGAGAGGAGACCCAGTACTTC
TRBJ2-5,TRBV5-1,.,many,CASSLLQPQETQYF,TGCGCCAGCAGCTTGCTACAGCCCCAAGAGACCCAGTACTTC
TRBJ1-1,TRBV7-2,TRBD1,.,CVLLRGGAAFF,TGTGTCCTCCTCAGGGGGGGCGCAGCTTTCTTT
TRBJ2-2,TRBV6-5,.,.,CASSYQGPGELFF,TGTGCCAGCAGCTACCAGGGTCCCGGGGAGCTGTTTTTT
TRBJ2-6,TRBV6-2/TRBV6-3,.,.,CASSYSGYGANVLTF,TGTGCCAGCAGTTACTCAGGGTATGGGGCCAACGTCCTGACTTTC
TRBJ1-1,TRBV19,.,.,CASRWGGDTEAFF,TGTGCCAGTAGGTGGGGGGGTGACACTGAAGCTTTCTTT
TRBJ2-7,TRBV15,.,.,CATSGATAYEQYF,TGTGCCACCAGCGGCGCAACGGCCTACGAGCAGTACTTC
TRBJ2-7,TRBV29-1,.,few,CSVEKGTPYEQYF,TGCAGCGTTGAAAAGGGGACCCCCTACGAGCAGTACTTC
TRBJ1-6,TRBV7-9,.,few,CASSNSPLHF,TGTGCCAGCAGTAATTCACCCCTCCACTTT
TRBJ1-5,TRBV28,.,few,CASSLYRGTLNQPQHF,TGTGCCAGCAGTTTATATAGAGGGACGCTCAATCAGCCCCAGCATTTT
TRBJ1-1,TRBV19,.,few,CASSKWDRLGPNTEAFF,TGTGCCAGTAGTAAATGGGACCGACTGGGCCCGAACACTGAAGCTTTCTTT
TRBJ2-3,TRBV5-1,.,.,CASRGLASTDTQYF,TGCGCCAGCAGAGGGCTAGCGAGCACAGATACGCAGTATTTT
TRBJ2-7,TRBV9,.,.,CASSVVAGATYEQYF,TGTGCCAGCAGCGTAGTGGCAGGTGCCACCTACGAGCAGTACTTC
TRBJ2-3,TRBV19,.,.,CASSTSDRSTDTQYF,TGTGCCAGTAGTACCTCAGACAGGAGCACAGATACGCAGTATTTT
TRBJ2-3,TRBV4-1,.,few,CASSQSEATQYF,TGCGCCAGCAGCCAATCGGAGGCTACGCAGTATTTT
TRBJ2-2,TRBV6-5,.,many,CASSPYQGIDGELFF,TGTGCCAGCAGCCCCTACCAGGGAATTGACGGGGAGCTGTTTTTT
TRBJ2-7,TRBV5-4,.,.,CASSQAPYEQYF,TGTGCCAGCAGCCAGGCCCCTTACGAGCAGTACTTC
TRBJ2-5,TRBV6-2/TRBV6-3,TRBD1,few,CASSYGTGYQETQYF,TGTGCCAGCAGTTACGGGACAGGGTACCAAGAGACCCAGTACTTC
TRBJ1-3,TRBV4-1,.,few,CASSNPSISGNTIYF,TGCGCCAGCAGCAACCCATCGATTTCTGGAAACACCATATATTTT
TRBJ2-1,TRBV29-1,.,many,CSVEGNYNEQFF,TGCAGCGTTGAGGGCAATTACAATGAGCAGTTCTTC
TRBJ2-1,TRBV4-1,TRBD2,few,CASSPQGAGGPNHNEQFF,TGCGCCAGCAGCCCCCAGGGAGCGGGGGGGCCCAATCACAATGAGCAGTTCTTC
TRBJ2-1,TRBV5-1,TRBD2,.,CASSFSGSYNEQFF,TGCGCCAGCAGCTTTAGCGGGAGTTACAATGAGCAGTTCTTC
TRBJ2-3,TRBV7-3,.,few,CASSLSVGGPTDTQYF,TGTGCCAGCAGCCTCTCGGTCGGGGGCCCCACAGATACGCAGTATTTT
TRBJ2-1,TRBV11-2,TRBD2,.,CASSFGLGGEPSYNEQFF,TGTGCCAGCAGCTTCGGACTAGGCGGGGAGCCCTCCTACAATGAGCAGTTCTTC
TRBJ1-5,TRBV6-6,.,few,CASSPIDGGNQPQHF,TGTGCCAGCAGCCCCATAGACGGGGGCAATCAGCCCCAGCATTTT
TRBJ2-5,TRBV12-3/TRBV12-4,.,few,CASSVTGTPGGKTQYF,TGTGCCAGCAGTGTGACCGGGACACCCGGGGGGAAGACCCAGTACTTC
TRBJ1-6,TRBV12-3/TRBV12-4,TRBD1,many,CASSWGTALRSPLHF,TGTGCCAGCAGTTGGGGGACAGCCCTAAGATCACCCCTCCACTTT
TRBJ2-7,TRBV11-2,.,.,CASSGTDPSYEQYF,TGTGCCAGCAGCGGCACGGACCCCTCCTACGAGCAGTACTTC
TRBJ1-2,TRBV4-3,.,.,CASSGRGPGGYTF,TGCGCCAGCAGCGGACGGGGGCCGGGTGGCTACACCTTC
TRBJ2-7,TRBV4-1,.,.,CASSQVSGNEQYF,TGCGCCAGCAGCCAAGTATCGGGAAACGAGCAGTACTTC
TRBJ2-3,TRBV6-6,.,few,CASCNPEGRTDTQYF,TGTGCCAGCTGTAACCCAGAGGGCCGCACAGATACGCAGTATTTT
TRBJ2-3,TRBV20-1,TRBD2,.,CSASTGLAHADTQYF,TGCAGTGCTAGTACGGGACTAGCTCACGCAGATACGCAGTATTTT
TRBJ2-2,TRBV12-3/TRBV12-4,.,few,CASNPGGGGNTGELFF,TGTGCCAGCAACCCCGGAGGGGGGGGGAACACCGGGGAGCTGTTTTTT
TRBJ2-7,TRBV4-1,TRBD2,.,CASSPVPLLGGGPSYEQYF,TGCGCCAGCAGCCCCGTCCCGCTCTTAGGCGGGGGGCCTTCCTACGAGCAGTACTTC
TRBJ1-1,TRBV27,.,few,CASSFGQLNTEAFF,TGTGCCAGCAGTTTTGGACAGTTGAACACTGAAGCTTTCTTT
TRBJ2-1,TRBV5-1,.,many,CASSLAWLRARTPDSYNEQFF,TGCGCCAGCAGCTTGGCCTGGCTCCGGGCCAGGACACCCGACTCCTACAATGAGCAGTTCTTC
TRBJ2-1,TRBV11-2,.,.,CASSPRSSSYNEQFF,TGTGCCAGCAGCCCTCGGAGCAGCTCCTACAATGAGCAGTTCTTC
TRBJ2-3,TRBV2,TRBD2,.,CAELAGGTVTQYF,TGTGCCGAACTAGCGGGGGGTACGGTTACGCAGTATTTT
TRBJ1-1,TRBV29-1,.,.,CSVPGYPEAFF,TGCAGCGTACCGGGATACCCTGAAGCTTTCTTT
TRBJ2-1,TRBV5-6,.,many,CASSKGGPYNEQFF,TGTGCCAGCAGTAAGGGGGGCCCCTACAATGAGCAGTTCTTC
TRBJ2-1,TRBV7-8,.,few,CASSLRTSLYNEQFF,TGTGCCAGCAGCTTAAGAACTAGTCTTTACAATGAGCAGTTCTTC
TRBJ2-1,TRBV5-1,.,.,CASSLAANNEQFF,TGCGCCAGCAGCTTGGCGGCCAACAATGAGCAGTTCTTC
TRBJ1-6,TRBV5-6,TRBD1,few,CASSSDVGTGGSPLHF,TGTGCCAGCAGCTCGGACGTGGGGACAGGAGGATCACCCCTCCACTTT
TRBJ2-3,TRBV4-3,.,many,CASSPGGTDTQYF,TGCGCCAGCAGCCCGGGTGGCACAGATACGCAGTATTTT
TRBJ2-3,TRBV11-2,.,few,CASSVIRGSEDTQYF,TGTGCCAGCAGTGTAATTCGGGGGTCCGAGGATACGCAGTATTTT
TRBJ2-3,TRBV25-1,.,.,CAPDRVRPDTQYF,TGTGCCCCCGACCGTGTCAGGCCAGATACGCAGTATTTT
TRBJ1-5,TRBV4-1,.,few,CASSLGGGISNQPQHF,TGCGCCAGCAGCCTCGGTGGGGGGATCAGCAATCAGCCCCAGCATTTT
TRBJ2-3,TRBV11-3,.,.,CASSRSPGGQPDTQYF,TGTGCCAGCAGCCGATCCCCTGGGGGCCAGCCGGATACGCAGTATTTT
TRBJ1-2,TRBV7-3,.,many,CASSLNGFGYTF,TGTGCCAGCAGCTTAAATGGGTTTGGCTACACCTTC
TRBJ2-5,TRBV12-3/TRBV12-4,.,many,CASSTRETQYF,TGTGCCAGCAGTACCAGAGAGACCCAGTACTTC
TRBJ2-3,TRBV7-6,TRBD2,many,CASSQTSGGDTQYF,TGTGCCAGCAGCCAGACTAGCGGGGGAGATACGCAGTATTTT
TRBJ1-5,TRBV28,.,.,CASSLYSHHQPQHF,TGTGCCAGCAGTTTATACAGCCACCATCAGCCCCAGCATTTT
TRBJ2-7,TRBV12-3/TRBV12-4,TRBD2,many,CASSMGLAGDEQYF,TGTGCCAGCAGTATGGGACTAGCTGGCGACGAGCAGTACTTC
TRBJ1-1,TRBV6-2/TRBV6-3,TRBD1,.,CASSVGQGGTEAFF,TGTGCCAGCAGTGTGGGACAGGGGGGCACTGAAGCTTTCTTT
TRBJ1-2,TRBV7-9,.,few,CASSYDTYGYTF,TGTGCCAGCAGCTATGACACCTATGGCTACACCTTC
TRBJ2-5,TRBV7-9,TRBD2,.,CASSFLAGVETQYF,TGTGCCAGCAGCTTCCTAGCGGGGGTAGAGACCCAGTACTTC
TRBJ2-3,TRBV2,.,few,CASIWTASKTDTQYF,TGTGCCAGCATTTGGACTGCCTCGAAAACAGATACGCAGTATTTT
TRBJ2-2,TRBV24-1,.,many,CATRGSTGELFF,TGTGCCACCCGTGGGAGCACCGGGGAGCTGTTTTTT